The source of this TCR beta chain is a study of blood T cell repertoires in COVID-19. Study background: Donors in the United States, Italy and Spain gave samples during acute or convalescent COVID-19. PBMCs, B-cell-depleted T cells, or T cells were the source of the cDNA or gDNA that made up the material.

The CDR3 loop spans 13 amino acids. Germline CDR1 DFQATT, CDR2 SNEGSKA (reference sequence). The V gene lost 3 bases and the J gene lost 7 bases, with 12 bases spanning the gap. In the study's own analysis: Amplifying reference gene primers gave estimates of nucleated cell counts. Clones were sequenced by immunoSEQ multiplex PCR, and TCRdb holds only the in-frame ones, with some missing. From that table come the V and J calls and clone size; the DNA was used to work out D and trimming. The sample records approximately 150,000 clones, roughly 89% being singletons. The source material was peripheral blood. The receptor was derived from a man in his forties or fifties with active or convalescent COVID-19. The chain has TRBV20-1 and TRBJ1-4; D perhaps matches TRBD1 (5 bases). This CDR3 is CSASWRGLEKLFF. In DNA, the CDR3 is TGCAGTGCTAGTTGGAGGGGCCTTGAAAAACTGTTTTTT.